The sequence of this T cell receptor (beta chain) was determined in a study of blood T cells in healthy people across ages. Overall study results and limits: Naive T cell percentage and TCR beta diversity correlated strongly. A greater number of naive CD4+ cells and higher diversity distinguished long-lived donors from aged donors.

Germline V gene lookup returns CDR1 SGHDN and CDR2 FVKESK. The CDR3 runs 13 residues. Trimming pared 5 bases from V and 3 bases from J, leaving 11 bases between. The second PCR ran roughly 7 to 11 cycles with a sample-barcoded 5' primer and J-beta primers. A single record per CDR3 protein comes from TCRdb applying MiXCR to the 5' RACE reads. In the table there are 980,000 or so distinct CDR3 sequences, about 48% of which are singletons. This clonotype showed up just a few times. The antigen is not known. Total RNA was isolated from each sample in quantities of at least 6 micrograms. The specimen sequenced was blood. The receptor's source is a man aged 30-40 years in good health. The V and J genes are TRBV14 and TRBJ2-7, with D possibly being TRBD1 or TRBD2 (5 bases each). CDR3 loop: CASSSRDDYEQYF. The DNA for the CDR3 is TGTGCCAGCAGCAGCCGGGACGACTACGAGCAGTACTTC. The full variable domain, its missing parts supplied by reference TRBV14 and TRBJ2-7, is EAGVTQFPSHSVIEKGQTVTLRCDPISGHDNLYWYRRVMGKEIKFLLHFVKESKQDESGMPNNRFLAERTGGTYSTLKVQPAELEDSGVYFCASSSRDDYEQYFGPGTRLTVT.